A selection of T cell receptor beta chains follows, all from one sample in a study of blood T cell repertoires in COVID-19. Clones were read by immunoSEQ multiplex PCR, and TCRdb kept only the in-frame ones, dropping some. This sample has over 250,000 clones, with about 87% found just once. Sequencing was done on a sample of peripheral blood. The receptor source for this set is a man aged 60 to 75 who had recovered from COVID-19. The conserved cysteine and the conserved F or W are not part of the CDR3 here. D genes are given only for firm matches.

D: TRBD1
J: TRBJ2-2
V: TRBV25-1
CDR3: ASSRDSALPGELF

D: TRBD1
J: TRBJ2-3
V: TRBV7-7
CDR3: ASSLGGASTDTQY

D: .
J: TRBJ2-2
V: TRBV7-9
CDR3: ASYPHLRENTGELF

D: .
J: TRBJ1-3
V: TRBV6-5
CDR3: ASSNRVSTGNTIY

D: .
J: TRBJ2-1
V: TRBV11-3
CDR3: ASSLRSSLRDEQF

D: TRBD2
J: TRBJ2-1
V: TRBV19
CDR3: AISKGTSGVYEQF

D: TRBD1
J: TRBJ2-5
V: TRBV5-1
CDR3: ASSLRQGALEETQY

D: .
J: TRBJ2-1
V: TRBV6-5
CDR3: ASSYAGFYNEQF

D: .
J: TRBJ2-1
V: TRBV7-2
CDR3: ASSRGGGYNEQF

D: .
J: TRBJ2-5
V: TRBV7-3
CDR3: ASRLPGEETQY

D: TRBD1
J: TRBJ2-7
V: TRBV2
CDR3: ASSPRDRRNYEQY

D: .
J: TRBJ2-5
V: TRBV7-2
CDR3: ASSLAGTPMVQY

D: TRBD1
J: TRBJ2-3
V: TRBV20-1
CDR3: SASLGRGRVDTQY

D: TRBD1
J: TRBJ1-1
V: TRBV9
CDR3: ASSGRQGGTEAF

D: TRBD1
J: TRBJ1-2
V: TRBV6-5
CDR3: ASSNTGAPYGYT

D: TRBD2
J: TRBJ2-7
V: TRBV29-1
CDR3: SVEDWDSGSSSSYEQY

D: TRBD1
J: TRBJ1-2
V: TRBV5-4
CDR3: ASSLKGANGYT

D: TRBD1
J: TRBJ2-7
V: TRBV5-1
CDR3: ASSLGDRGREQY

D: TRBD1
J: TRBJ1-5
V: TRBV25-1
CDR3: ASRQITTGTASNQPQH

D: .
J: TRBJ1-3
V: TRBV19
CDR3: ASSDRDRLAGNTIY

D: TRBD1
J: TRBJ2-3
V: TRBV11-3
CDR3: ASSFGQGTDTQY

D: .
J: TRBJ1-2
V: TRBV7-8
CDR3: ASSSDRLRGGYT

D: .
J: TRBJ2-2
V: TRBV19
CDR3: ASSIWNRVAGELF

D: TRBD2
J: TRBJ2-1
V: TRBV2
CDR3: ASSELAGGSYNEQF

D: .
J: TRBJ1-1
V: TRBV2
CDR3: ASSEKQGTTEAF

D: TRBD1
J: TRBJ2-2
V: TRBV19
CDR3: ASSRDRVVGELF